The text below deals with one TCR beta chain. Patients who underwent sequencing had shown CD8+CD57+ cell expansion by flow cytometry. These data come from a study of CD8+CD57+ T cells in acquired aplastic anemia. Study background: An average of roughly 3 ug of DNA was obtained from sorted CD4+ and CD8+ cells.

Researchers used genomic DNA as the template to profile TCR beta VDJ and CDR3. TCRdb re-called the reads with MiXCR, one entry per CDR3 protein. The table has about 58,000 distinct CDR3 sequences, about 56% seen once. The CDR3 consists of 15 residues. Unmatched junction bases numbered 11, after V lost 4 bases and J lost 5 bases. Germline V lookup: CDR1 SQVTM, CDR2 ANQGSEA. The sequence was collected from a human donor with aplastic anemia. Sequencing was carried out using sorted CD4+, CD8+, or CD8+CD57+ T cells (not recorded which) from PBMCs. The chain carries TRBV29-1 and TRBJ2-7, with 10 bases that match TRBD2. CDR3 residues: CSVVPQPSGSNEQYF. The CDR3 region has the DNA TGCAGCGTTGTCCCCCAGCCTAGCGGGAGTAACGAGCAGTACTTC.